This record concerns one T cell receptor (beta chain) sequence. Its antigen remains undetermined. Base qualities are not recorded, but no much larger clone differs from it by a single base. The sample belongs to a study of blood T cell repertoires in COVID-19 (TCRdb year 2020). Broadly, across the study: Samples covering the acute and convalescent phases of COVID-19 were provided by collaborators in the United States, Italy and Spain. The samples were drawn from the first 160 participants of the ongoing ImmuneRACE study and from 1,254 subjects provided by 6 global collaborators. The repertoires were made available in a free public database intended to serve as a resource for research on the immune response to SARS-CoV-2. Where available, HLA class I and class II types were taken from metadata supplied by the sample provider and were not determined by assay-based typing. A de-identified subject ID, COVID-19 status, age in years and sex were almost always included in the sample metadata. Subjects who had been exposed to COVID-19, were actively infected with it, or had recovered from it provided the deeply sampled blood TCRbeta repertoires that made up the dataset. The prospective study material was composed of cDNA or gDNA derived from T cells, B-cell-depleted T cells, or PBMCs.

Counted from cysteine to phenylalanine, this CDR3 has 17 amino acids. The CDR3 DNA has 51 bases and is translated from base 1. The germline V gene (reference sequence) yields LNHDA for CDR1 and SQIVND for CDR2. V and J are trimmed by 5 bases and 6 bases, and the gene matches miss 13 bases of the junction. At one collaborating source in Seattle, patients were enrolled during active infection and were followed longitudinally through the course of disease. Each collaborating institution followed its own protocols to collect whole blood in K2EDTA tubes. Collaborator samples were shipped for TCRbeta analysis as frozen whole blood, isolated PBMCs, or DNA extracted from either sample type. Beyond this particular receptor, the publication reports: Clinical and demographic metadata were provided uncurated, with the amount varying by source and participant.

TCRbeta CDR3 regions were amplified from genomic DNA by means of the immunoSEQ Assay, a bias-controlled multiplex PCR. Under the source paper's analysis protocol: The number of nucleated cells in each sample was estimated from the amplification of reference gene primers within the assay. Sequence reads were collapsed and filtered to measure the absolute abundance of every unique TCRbeta CDR3 rearrangement. Productive Simpson clonality was computed per sample as the square root of Simpson's diversity index over productive rearrangements. In its TCRdb copy, this immuneACCESS table keeps in-frame sequences only and misses some clones. Where compared with another copy, unresolved V genes explain less than half of these, and the others have no known cause. The V and J calls and clone size are taken from that table; D and trimming were inferred from the DNA. This sample gives over 200,000 clones in total; about nine tenths of them show up just once. The ten biggest clones cover roughly 3% of the sample.

The chain couples TRBV19 to TRBJ2-1, with 10 bases aligning to TRBD2. The specimen sequenced was peripheral blood. This TCR was recovered from a man aged 25-40 years with COVID-19, enrolled during active disease. The nucleotide sequence reads as follows: TGTGCCAGTAGTCTCTCTAGCGGGAGTGTCCCTCTCAATGAGCAGTTCTTC. Translated, it gives CASSLSSGSVPLNEQFF.